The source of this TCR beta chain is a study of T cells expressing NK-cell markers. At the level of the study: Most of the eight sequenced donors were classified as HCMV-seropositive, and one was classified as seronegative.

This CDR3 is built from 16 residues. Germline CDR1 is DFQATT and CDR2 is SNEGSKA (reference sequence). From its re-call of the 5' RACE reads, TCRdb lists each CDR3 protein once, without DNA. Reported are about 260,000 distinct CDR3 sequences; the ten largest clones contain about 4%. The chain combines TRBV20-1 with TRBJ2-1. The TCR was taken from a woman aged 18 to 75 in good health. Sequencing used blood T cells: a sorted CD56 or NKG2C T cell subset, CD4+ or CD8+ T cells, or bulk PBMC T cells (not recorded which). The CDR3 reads CSASRFRGSSYNEQFF.